The 4 T cell receptor beta chains reported below all come from one sample, sequenced in a study of T cell changes during pregnancy in multiple sclerosis. Clones were sequenced by immunoSEQ multiplex PCR, and TCRdb holds only the in-frame ones, with some missing. The table lists nearly 110,000 clones, 92% of them singletons, with around 1.5% in the top ten. The starting material was peripheral blood, obtained after pregnancy. The receptors here all came from a female donor with multiple sclerosis, enrolled in a pregnancy study.

The rearrangement links TRBV2 to TRBJ1-3, with 7 bases identical to TRBD1. CDR1 and CDR2 (germline): SNHLY, FYNNEI. The junction had 6 bases not matched to a gene; V was cut back by 7 bases and J by 0 bases. The CDR3 has 15 amino acids. CDR3 bases: TGTGCCAGCAAGAGGGGGCAGAGCTCTGGAAACACCATATATTTT. This encodes CASKRGQSSGNTIYF. The entire variable domain, with the rest obtained from reference TRBV2 and TRBJ1-3, is as follows: EPEVTQTPSHQVTQMGQEVILRCVPISNHLYFYWYRQILGQKVEFLVSFYNNEISEKSEIFDDQFSVERPDGSNFTLKIRSTKLEDSAMYFCASKRGQSSGNTIYFGEGSWLTVV.

This rearrangement joins TRBV5-1 to TRBJ2-5, with TRBD1 as a possible D gene (5 bases). Germline V gene data show CDR1 as SGHRS and CDR2 as YFSETQ. Trimming pared 0 bases from V and 4 bases from J, leaving 16 bases between. This CDR3 has 16 residues. CDR3 nucleotide sequence: TGCGCCAGCAGCTTGGTTCAGGGCCAAAAAGGAGAGACCCAGTACTTC. It specifies CASSLVQGQKGETQYF. Full variable domain (remainder filled in from reference TRBV5-1 and TRBJ2-5): KAGVTQTPRYLIKTRGQQVTLSCSPISGHRSVSWYQQTPGQGLQFLFEYFSETQRNKGNFPGRFSGRQFSNSRSEMNVSTLELGDSALYLCASSLVQGQKGETQYFGPGTRLLVL.

The CDR3: CASSVATGPNTEAFF. The CDR3 bases are TGTGCCAGCAGCGTAGCGACAGGGCCGAACACTGAAGCTTTCTTT. The V call is TRBV9, the J call TRBJ1-1; 7 nucleotides line up with TRBD1. Germline V CDR1 and CDR2: SGDLS, YYNGEE. The length of the CDR3 is 15 residues. The V and J ends lost 0 bases and 1 base, in that order; junction bases with no gene match: 3.

The rearrangement links TRBV27 to TRBJ1-1; D not certain. Trimming left V 5 bases short and J 1 base short, with 11 bases between. This CDR3 spans 14 amino acids. Germline V CDR1 and CDR2: MNHEY, SMNVEV (reference sequence). The CDR3 loop is CASSPRRGNTEAFF. The CDR3 DNA reads as TGTGCCAGCAGTCCCCGACGGGGGAACACTGAAGCTTTCTTT.